The 31 T cell receptor beta chains listed next were all sequenced from one sample in a study of CD8+ T cells in alopecia areata. RNA, once extracted, was reverse transcribed into cDNA for use as the sequencing template. Libraries were prepared by immunoSEQ multiplex PCR; TCRdb keeps only in-frame clonotypes and omits some of them. In the table there are 200,000 or so clones, around 50% of which are singletons. The sequencing sample was made of CD8+ T cells sorted from blood. These receptors all come from a human donor in good health.

The rearrangement uses TRBV25-1 and TRBJ2-5, with D unresolved. Germline V gene data show CDR1 as MGHDK and CDR2 as SYGVNS. V lost 10 bases to trimming and J lost 1 base, with 16 bases between them. This CDR3 spans 14 amino acids. In DNA form, the CDR3 reads TGTGCCACCCGTGAATTGGTGTCCCAAGAGACCCAGTACTTC. Translated: CATRELVSQETQYF.

This clone has only a few counts. The rearrangement uses TRBV19 and TRBJ1-1; D is unresolved. The CDR3 extends over 14 amino acids. From germline, CDR1 is LNHDA and CDR2 SQIVND (reference sequence). The V gene lost 5 bases and the J gene lost 7 bases, with 17 bases spanning the gap. The CDR3 here is CASSPGPGRFEAFF. The DNA for the CDR3 is TGTGCCAGTAGTCCCGGTCCCGGACGGTTTGAAGCTTTCTTT. Together with reference TRBV19 and TRBJ1-1, the CDR3 gives the full variable domain: DGGITQSPKYLFRKEGQNVTLSCEQNLNHDAMYWYRQDPGQGLRLIYYSQIVNDFQKGDIAEGYSVSREKKESFPLTVTSAQKNPTAFYLCASSPGPGRFEAFFGQGTRLTVV.

This clone was observed a few times. The rearrangement links TRBV7-9 to TRBJ2-1; D is tentatively TRBD1 or TRBD2 (6 bases each). The CDR3 has 16 amino acids. CDR1 is SEHNR and CDR2 is FQNEAQ in the germline V gene (reference sequence). Trimming cost V 4 bases and J 7 bases, with 20 bases left between them. CDR3 sequence: CASSSPGTPGENEQFF. CDR3 sequence (DNA): TGTGCCAGCAGCTCCCCAGGGACTCCAGGGGAGAATGAGCAGTTCTTC.

The V and J genes are TRBV29-1 and TRBJ1-2; 7 bases agree with TRBD1. V gave up 5 bases and J gave up 3 bases; unmatched junction bases: 9. CDR1 is SQVTM, CDR2 ANQGSEA, per germline. The CDR3 is 14 amino acids. CDR3 in DNA: TGCAGCGTTCTGACAGGGTTGAGTCACTATGGCTACACCTTC. Translated, it gives CSVLTGLSHYGYTF.

A few counts support this clone. The J gene is TRBJ2-1, the V gene TRBV7-2; either TRBD1 or TRBD2 may supply D (5 bases each). The ends were cut back, 5 bases at V and 7 bases at J, with 15 bases in the middle. The CDR3 has 14 residues. Germline V gene sequence: CDR1 SGHTA, CDR2 FQGNSA. CDR3 region: CASSGGPLQNEQFF. DNA of the CDR3: TGTGCCAGCAGCGGGGGTCCCCTCCAGAATGAGCAGTTCTTC.

The V and J genes are TRBV7-8 and TRBJ1-5, with a possible D match to TRBD1 (6 bases). CDR1 is SGHVS and CDR2 is FQNEAQ in the germline V gene. Trimming took 2 bases from V and 7 from J, leaving 15 bases between them. The length of the CDR3 is 15 residues. The CDR3 spells CASSLFQGPSQPQHF. CDR3 nucleotides: TGTGCCAGCAGCTTATTCCAGGGGCCTAGCCAGCCCCAGCATTTT.

This clone was picked up a small number of times. The chain recombines TRBV19 with TRBJ1-1; the D gene is possibly TRBD1 (6 bases). V dropped 1 base and J dropped 2 bases, with 14 bases sitting between them. The CDR3 covers 16 residues. Germline V gene data show CDR1 as LNHDA and CDR2 as SQIVND (reference sequence). In DNA, the CDR3 is TGTGCCAGTAGTATAGCCAGGGGATGGATCAACACTGAAGCTTTCTTT. Its protein product is CASSIARGWINTEAFF.

Here the CDR3 reads CSAYAGTLNTGELFF. CDR3 in DNA: TGCAGCGCATACGCTGGGACACTGAACACCGGGGAGCTGTTTTTT. V is TRBV29-1 and J is TRBJ2-2; possibly TRBD1 for D (6 bases). The germline V gene encodes CDR1 SQVTM and CDR2 ANQGSEA. The CDR3 is 15 residues long. Trimming cost V 7 bases and J 1 base, with 16 bases left between them.

The V call is TRBV7-9, the J call TRBJ1-2; weak D call: TRBD1 (5 bases). Germline assignment: CDR1 SEHNR and CDR2 FQNEAQ (reference sequence). This CDR3 is built from 15 residues. With 5 bases removed from V and 0 bases from J, the gap between germline ends came to 13 bases. The chain's CDR3 is CASSLTAGSNYGYTF. DNA for the CDR3: TGTGCCAGCAGCCTGACGGCAGGGTCTAACTATGGCTACACCTTC.

A note on this clone: The junction departs from the called germline gene at one end, perhaps through a read error. This chain uses TRBV4-2 with TRBJ2-2; D ambiguous. Germline lookup yields CDR1 LGHNA and CDR2 YNFKEQ. This CDR3 region has 15 residues. This CDR3 is CASSEEEANTGELFF. CDR3 DNA sequence: TGTGCCAGCAGCGAAGAGGAAGCTAACACCGGGGAGCTGTTTTTT.

The CDR3 region is CSVRDIFYGYTF. The CDR3 DNA reads as TGCAGCGTCCGGGACATCTTCTATGGCTACACCTTC. V is TRBV29-1 and J is TRBJ1-2, with TRBD1 as a possible D gene (6 bases). The V gene lost 6 bases and the J gene lost 4 bases, with 12 bases spanning the gap. The CDR3 is 12 amino acids. In germline, CDR1 is SQVTM, CDR2 ANQGSEA.

This chain links TRBV7-9 with TRBJ1-6; D remains ambiguous. The CDR3 sequence is 12 residues long. The V and J ends lost 0 bases and 16 bases respectively, with 10 bases between them. CDR1 SEHNR and CDR2 FQNEAQ come from the germline V gene (reference sequence). The CDR3 DNA reads as TGTGCCAGCAGCTTAGCGCAAAGCGCTCTCCACTTT. Residues: CASSLAQSALHF.

The chain carries TRBV29-1 and TRBJ1-4, with D tentatively TRBD1 (5 bases). The ends were cut back, 7 bases at V and 4 bases at J, with 16 bases in the middle. The germline V gene has CDR1 SQVTM and CDR2 ANQGSEA. This CDR3 is built from 14 residues. The CDR3 is CSATRDSGNEKLFF. The CDR3 bases are TGCAGCGCCACACGGGACTCCGGTAATGAAAAACTGTTTTTT.

The V and J genes are TRBV7-6 and TRBJ2-3; D possibly uses TRBD1 or TRBD2 (5 bases each). Germline V lookup: CDR1 SGHVS, CDR2 FNYEAQ. This CDR3 contains 14 residues. Trimming stripped 3 bases from V and 2 bases from J, with 9 bases between. The CDR3 sequence: CASSFGAITDTQYF. The CDR3 DNA follows: TGTGCCAGCAGCTTCGGGGCCATCACAGATACGCAGTATTTT. Drawing the rest from reference TRBV7-6 and TRBJ2-3, the complete variable domain is GAGVSQSPRYKVTKRGQDVALRCDPISGHVSLYWYRQALGQGPEFLTYFNYEAQQDKSGLPNDRFSAERPEGSISTLTIQRTEQRDSAMYRCASSFGAITDTQYFGPGTRLTVL.

The J gene is TRBJ1-1, the V gene TRBV9; D is uncertain. From germline, CDR1 is SGDLS and CDR2 YYNGEE. The ends were cut back, 2 bases at V and 6 bases at J, with 11 bases in the middle. The CDR3 contains 13 residues. CDR3 nucleotides: TGTGCCAGCAGCGTTGGTGGTAGGTCTGAAGCTTTCTTT. This gives the protein CASSVGGRSEAFF. Based on the CDR3 plus reference TRBV9 and TRBJ1-1, the full variable domain is DSGVTQTPKHLITATGQRVTLRCSPRSGDLSVYWYQQSLDQGLQFLIQYYNGEERAKGNILERFSAQQFPDLHSELNLSSLELGDSALYFCASSVGGRSEAFFGQGTRLTVV.

The rearrangement joins TRBV9 to TRBJ1-1; no firm D call. Germline CDR1 reads SGDLS; CDR2 reads YYNGEE. V lost 4 bases, J lost 4 bases, and 14 bases lay in between. The CDR3 runs 14 residues. The CDR3 sequence: CASSLRSPGTEAFF. The CDR3 region has the DNA TGTGCCAGCAGCCTAAGGAGTCCCGGCACTGAAGCTTTCTTT.

This clone has more than one count but fewer than ten. The V gene is TRBV19, the J gene TRBJ1-2, with D tentatively TRBD1 (5 bases). Trimming pared 7 bases from V and 0 bases from J, leaving 18 bases between. The CDR3 covers 16 residues. Germline values: CDR1 LNHDA, CDR2 SQIVND (reference sequence). DNA of the CDR3: TGTGCCAGTACTTGGGCAGGGAGGATCCCTAACTATGGCTACACCTTC. Amino acid sequence: CASTWAGRIPNYGYTF.

This chain uses TRBV29-1 with TRBJ1-5; 8 bases match TRBD1. The V and J ends lost 6 bases and 0 bases, in that order; junction bases with no gene match: 4. CDR1 SQVTM and CDR2 ANQGSEA come from the germline V gene. The CDR3 contains 14 residues. CDR3 in DNA: TGCAGCGTACGGACAGGGAATAGCAATCAGCCCCAGCATTTT. Translated, it gives CSVRTGNSNQPQHF.

The J gene is TRBJ1-6, the V gene TRBV18, with D hard to call. Trimming left V 3 bases short and J 5 bases short, with 14 bases between. The CDR3 covers 16 residues. Per germline, CDR1 KGHSH and CDR2 LQKENI. CDR3 protein: CASSPLVGGDNSPLHF. The CDR3 coding sequence is TGTGCCAGCTCACCCCTCGTAGGAGGAGATAATTCACCCCTCCACTTT.

This sequence joins TRBV4-1 and TRBJ2-2; no clear D. This CDR3 is built from 17 residues. Per germline, CDR1 MGHRA and CDR2 YSYEKL. Deletions cut 2 bases from V and 1 base from J, with 14 bases between. CDR3 sequence reads: CASSQLGGVKNTGELFF. CDR3 DNA sequence: TGCGCCAGCAGCCAACTAGGTGGGGTCAAGAACACCGGGGAGCTGTTTTTT.

The chain uses TRBV5-6 and TRBJ1-1; 9 positions match TRBD1. Germline V gives CDR1 SGHDT, CDR2 YYEEEE. J was trimmed by 9 bases and V by 3 bases; bases with no gene match: 12. The CDR3 totals 15 residues. The CDR3 DNA follows: TGTGCCAGCAGCTCCGGGACAGGGCTGATCTCTAAAGCTTTCTTT. It specifies CASSSGTGLISKAFF.

A word on this clone: This specimen includes other DNA sequences encoding the same CDR3. The V and J genes are TRBV5-1 and TRBJ2-3, with D uncertain. Germline values: CDR1 SGHRS, CDR2 YFSETQ. There are 12 residues in the CDR3. V was shortened by 2 bases and J by 2 bases, with 3 bases between the two germline ends. The CDR3, as DNA: TGCGCCAGCAGCTTCAACACAGATACGCAGTATTTT. Protein sequence: CASSFNTDTQYF. Together with reference TRBV5-1 and TRBJ2-3, the CDR3 gives the full variable domain: KAGVTQTPRYLIKTRGQQVTLSCSPISGHRSVSWYQQTPGQGLQFLFEYFSETQRNKGNFPGRFSGRQFSNSRSEMNVSTLELGDSALYLCASSFNTDTQYFGPGTRLTVL.

The chain carries TRBV27 and TRBJ2-1; D uncertain. Germline CDR1 is MNHEY and CDR2 is SMNVEV (reference sequence). V was clipped by 8 bases and J by 5 bases, with 10 bases between them. CDR3 length equals 12 residues. CDR3 residues: CASGDLNNEQFF. In DNA, the CDR3 is TGTGCCAGCGGCGATTTGAACAATGAGCAGTTCTTC.

This chain joins TRBV11-2 and TRBJ2-7; 9 bases agree with TRBD1. Trimming at V came to 3 bases and at J to 2 bases, leaving 11 bases not matched to a gene. CDR3 length: 17 residues. Germline V gene sequence: CDR1 SGHAT, CDR2 FQNNGV. CDR3 sequence reads: CASSLGEFRDRAYEQYF. The DNA of the CDR3 is TGTGCCAGCAGCTTGGGGGAGTTCCGGGACAGGGCCTACGAGCAGTACTTC.

The chain links TRBV15 to TRBJ2-5; D might be TRBD1 (5 bases). Trimming pared 4 bases from V and 5 bases from J, leaving 5 bases between. The CDR3 runs 11 residues. Germline CDR1 is LNHNV and CDR2 is YYDKDF (reference sequence). The DNA of the CDR3 is TGTGCCACCAGCACAGGGGAGACCCAGTACTTC. Translation: CATSTGETQYF. The whole variable domain, remainder taken from reference TRBV15 and TRBJ2-5, is DAMVIQNPRYQVTQFGKPVTLSCSQTLNHNVMYWYQQKSSQAPKLLFHYYDKDFNNEADTPDNFQSRRPNTSFCFLDIRSPGLGDTAMYLCATSTGETQYFGPGTRLLVL.

The chain employs TRBV5-1 and TRBJ2-7, with 11 bases identical to TRBD1. The CDR3 covers 15 residues. Germline trimming cut 4 bases from V and 4 bases from J; bases unmatched to any gene: 7. Germline V gives CDR1 SGHRS, CDR2 YFSETQ. In DNA form, the CDR3 reads TGCGCCAGCAGCCCCCGGGACAGGGGGAGGTACGAGCAGTACTTC. Amino acids: CASSPRDRGRYEQYF.

A remark on this clone: This specimen includes other DNA sequences encoding the same CDR3. The rearrangement links TRBV29-1 to TRBJ1-1; tentative D call: TRBD1 (5 bases). In germline, CDR1 is SQVTM, CDR2 ANQGSEA. The V end lost 7 bases, the J end lost 3 bases, and 9 bases lay between the germline ends. The CDR3 covers 11 residues. The CDR3 protein is CSAPGDTEAFF. The CDR3 nucleotides read TGCAGCGCCCCGGGGGACACTGAAGCTTTCTTT. The full variable domain, its missing parts supplied by reference TRBV29-1 and TRBJ1-1, is SAVISQKPSRDICQRGTSLTIQCQVDSQVTMMFWYRQQPGQSLTLIATANQGSEATYESGFVIDKFPISRPNLTFSTLTVSNMSPEDSSIYLCSAPGDTEAFFGQGTRLTVV.

CDR3 region: CSVVIQGAKAGANVLTF. In DNA form, the CDR3 reads TGCAGCGTCGTCATACAGGGGGCGAAGGCTGGGGCCAACGTCCTGACTTTC. The V call is TRBV29-1, the J call TRBJ2-6, with TRBD1 matching over 9 bases. J was trimmed by 2 bases and V by 6 bases; bases with no gene match: 11. The CDR3 is 17 amino acids. Germline CDR1 is SQVTM and CDR2 is ANQGSEA.

This chain joins TRBV19 and TRBJ1-5; D ambiguous. Germline V CDR1 and CDR2: LNHDA, SQIVND (reference sequence). The V end was cut by 7 bases, the J end by 5 bases, with 12 bases between. The CDR3 contains 13 residues. The CDR3 bases are TGTGCCAGTAAAGGGAGGGAGGATCAGCCCCAGCATTTT. This translates into CASKGREDQPQHF.

The V gene is TRBV5-1, the J gene TRBJ2-7; 10 nucleotides match TRBD1. V was clipped by 1 base and J by 3 bases; unmatched bases: 4. In germline, CDR1 is SGHRS, CDR2 YFSETQ. The CDR3 runs to 15 residues. The CDR3 spells CASSLTGTGDYEQYF. The CDR3 DNA follows: TGCGCCAGCAGCTTGACCGGGACAGGGGACTACGAGCAGTACTTC. Drawing the rest from reference TRBV5-1 and TRBJ2-7, the complete variable domain is KAGVTQTPRYLIKTRGQQVTLSCSPISGHRSVSWYQQTPGQGLQFLFEYFSETQRNKGNFPGRFSGRQFSNSRSEMNVSTLELGDSALYLCASSLTGTGDYEQYFGPGTRLTVT.

J is TRBJ2-5 and V is TRBV28; 7 bases are a match to TRBD2. The germline gives CDR1 MDHEN, CDR2 SYDVKM. The CDR3 is 13 residues long. Germline trimming cut 4 bases from V and 7 bases from J; bases unmatched to any gene: 6. The CDR3 DNA is TGTGCCAGCAGTTGGGACGGCGGGGGGACCCAGTACTTC. It encodes CASSWDGGGTQYF.